These 24 T cell receptor beta chains originate from one sample sequenced in a study of CXCR3-negative and CXCR3-positive naive CD8 T cells. 5' RACE with UMI labels generated the TRB cDNA libraries. Reprocessing the 5' RACE reads, TCRdb reports a single entry for every CDR3 protein and omits DNA. In total, the table holds roughly 39,000 distinct CDR3 sequences. The sequenced material came from memory CD8+ T cells from blood. The receptors shown here come from a human donor in good health. Some clones in this sample may be carry-over from other donors' samples.

The CDR3 region is CSAPSDSTYEQYF. The rearrangement links TRBV20-1 to TRBJ2-7; the TRBD2 assignment by TCRdb is unverifiable without DNA. The germline V gene has CDR1 DFQATT and CDR2 SNEGSKA (reference sequence). The CDR3 is 13 residues long.

This chain links TRBV3-1 with TRBJ1-5; TCRdb reports TRBD1, a call that lacks DNA to check it against. Germline V lookup: CDR1 LGHDT, CDR2 YNNKEL (reference sequence). The CDR3 contains 15 residues. The CDR3 spells CASSQDHRVNQPQHF. The variable domain in full, with the rest retrieved from reference TRBV3-1 and TRBJ1-5, is DTAVSQTPKYLVTQMGNDKSIKCEQNLGHDTMYWYKQDSKKFLKIMFSYNNKELIINETVPNRFSPKSPDKAHLNLHINSLELGDSAVYFCASSQDHRVNQPQHFGDGTRLSIL.

The chain combines TRBV25-1 with TRBJ2-7; TCRdb calls TRBD1, which cannot be checked without DNA. Germline V CDR1 and CDR2: MGHDK, SYGVNS. The CDR3 is 18 residues long. The CDR3: CASSEWGQGESLSHEQYF.

V gene TRBV14 combines with J gene TRBJ2-4; TCRdb outputs TRBD1, but without DNA this stays unchecked. Germline V lookup: CDR1 SGHDN, CDR2 FVKESK. CDR3 size: 12 residues. The CDR3 reads CASSHQGFIQYF.

The rearrangement joins TRBV4-3 to TRBJ1-1; absent DNA, TCRdb's TRBD1 call cannot be checked. Germline V gene sequence: CDR1 LGHNA, CDR2 YSLEER. The CDR3 length is 14 residues. The CDR3 loop is CASSQGRLNTEAFF.

The chain couples TRBV12-2 to TRBJ1-1. TRBV12-2 is a documented pseudogene. The CDR3 runs 12 residues. The chain's CDR3 is CASRLPGREAFF.

The chain joins TRBV29-1 to TRBJ2-3; TCRdb reports TRBD2, a call that lacks DNA to check it against. This CDR3 has 15 residues. CDR1 is SQVTM, CDR2 ANQGSEA, per germline. The CDR3 loop reads CSVETGGPYTDTQYF.

The chain is built from TRBV11-2 and TRBJ1-5. This CDR3 is built from 14 residues. Germline values: CDR1 SGHAT, CDR2 FQNNGV. CDR3 sequence reads: CASSWGSGNQPQHF.

The chain is built from TRBV6-6 and TRBJ2-7; the D call of TRBD2 rests on TCRdb alone, since no DNA is present to check it. The CDR3 contains 13 residues. The germline gives CDR1 MNHNY, CDR2 SVGAGI (reference sequence). CDR3 sequence reads: CASSSGEFDEQYF.

The V call is TRBV27, the J call TRBJ2-7; TCRdb returns TRBD2, unconfirmable since there is no DNA. The V gene's germline CDR1 is MNHEY and CDR2 SMNVEV (reference sequence). CDR3 length: 14 amino acids. The CDR3 is CASTSGLAGDEQYF.

The CDR3 is CAWTAGFFPYNEQFF. The chain recombines TRBV30 with TRBJ2-1; checking the TCRdb D call of TRBD1 is not possible without DNA. The CDR3 runs to 15 residues. CDR1 is GTSNPN, CDR2 SVGIG, per germline (reference sequence).

V usage is TRBV20-1 and J usage is TRBJ2-1; TCRdb calls TRBD1, which cannot be checked without DNA. The CDR3 length is 14 residues. Per the germline V gene, CDR1 is DFQATT and CDR2 is SNEGSKA (reference sequence). The CDR3: CSASGAGDFSEQFF.

The chain recombines TRBV5-1 with TRBJ2-1. CDR3 length: 16 residues. From germline, CDR1 is SGHRS and CDR2 YFSETQ. This CDR3 reads CASSLMYGVAYNEQFF.

The chain carries TRBV4-3 and TRBJ2-1; there is no DNA to check the TCRdb D call of TRBD2. The CDR3 is 19 residues long. CDR1 and CDR2 (germline): LGHNA, YSLEER. CDR3 residues: CASSQDWAVVGGGAEEQFF.

This chain joins TRBV5-1 and TRBJ2-7; TCRdb reports TRBD1, a call that lacks DNA to check it against. Germline V gene lookup returns CDR1 SGHRS and CDR2 YFSETQ. The CDR3 covers 14 residues. The CDR3 protein is CASSLEGQGFEQYF.

The chain combines TRBV25-1 with TRBJ2-5; TCRdb outputs TRBD1, but without DNA this stays unchecked. The CDR3 is 16 amino acids. Germline V lookup: CDR1 MGHDK, CDR2 SYGVNS. CDR3 in amino acids: CASENRGPSRQETQYF.

V and J are TRBV5-5 and TRBJ2-1. The CDR3 is 15 amino acids. CDR1 is SGHKS, CDR2 YYEKEE, per germline (reference sequence). CDR3 protein: CASSQLGGSYNEQFF.

V is TRBV6-4 and J is TRBJ1-2. CDR1 and CDR2 (germline): MRHNA, SNTAGT. The CDR3 contains 13 residues. CDR3 amino acids: CASSDADGYGYTF.

This sequence joins TRBV27 and TRBJ1-1. CDR1 and CDR2 (germline): MNHEY, SMNVEV (reference sequence). This CDR3 comprises 13 residues. The CDR3: CASTTLMNTEAFF.

V gene TRBV4-3 combines with J gene TRBJ1-1; the TRBD1 assignment by TCRdb is unverifiable without DNA. The CDR3 runs 15 residues. Germline lookup yields CDR1 LGHNA and CDR2 YSLEER. CDR3 in amino acids: CASSPGWGPNTEAFF.

CDR3 residues: CAILGTSSYNEQFF. The rearrangement joins TRBV12-3 or TRBV12-4 to TRBJ2-1; there is no DNA to check the TCRdb D call of TRBD2. The CDR3 spans 14 residues.

The rearrangement joins TRBV25-1 to TRBJ2-7. This CDR3 region has 13 residues. The germline V gene has CDR1 MGHDK and CDR2 SYGVNS. The chain's CDR3 is CASSEWVRDEQYF.

V usage is TRBV6-2 or TRBV6-3 and J usage is TRBJ1-2; lacking DNA, the TRBD1 call made by TCRdb goes unchecked. The germline V gene has CDR1 MNHEY and CDR2 SVGEGT. The CDR3 length is 13 residues. The CDR3 sequence is CASSYLGGGGYTF.

The rearrangement joins TRBV4-2 to TRBJ1-1. This CDR3 has 15 residues. Germline loops: CDR1 LGHNA, CDR2 YNFKEQ. CDR3 residues: CASSQEPSSDTEAFF.